Listed below are T cell receptor beta chains from one sample, sequenced in a study of blood T cell repertoires in COVID-19. TCRdb keeps only in-frame clones here, not all; method: immunoSEQ multiplex PCR. Counted here are hundreds of thousands of clones, 88% occurring once; the ten biggest clones make up around 3%. The material sequenced was PBMCs or T cells enriched from blood (not recorded which). The receptor set was obtained from a woman aged 45 to 65 who had recovered from COVID-19. Both conserved end residues are part of each CDR3. A D gene is named only where the DNA matches it firmly. Only some rows state a clone size, as once, few, many or a class for expanded clones.

v_gene: TRBV6-2/TRBV6-3; d_gene: TRBD1; abundance: -; j_gene: TRBJ1-4; CDR3aa: CASSYSPGQNTEKLFF; CDR3nt: TGTGCCAGCAGTTACTCACCGGGACAGAACACTGAAAAACTGTTTTTT
v_gene: TRBV5-1; d_gene: -; abundance: -; j_gene: TRBJ1-1; CDR3aa: CASSLEVQAAGTEAFF; CDR3nt: TGCGCCAGCAGCTTGGAGGTGCAGGCAGCGGGCACTGAAGCTTTCTTT
v_gene: TRBV9; d_gene: -; abundance: -; j_gene: TRBJ2-7; CDR3aa: CASSTLTGNYEQYF; CDR3nt: TGTGCCAGCAGCACCTTGACAGGCAACTACGAGCAGTACTTC
v_gene: TRBV27; d_gene: TRBD1; abundance: -; j_gene: TRBJ1-1; CDR3aa: CASSSLTGVMGNTEAFF; CDR3nt: TGTGCCAGCAGTTCCCTGACAGGGGTGATGGGGAACACTGAAGCTTTCTTT
v_gene: TRBV3-1/TRBV3-2; d_gene: TRBD2; abundance: -; j_gene: TRBJ2-1; CDR3aa: CASSPSSGRGKFF; CDR3nt: TGTGCCAGCAGCCCCTCTAGCGGGAGGGGGAAGTTCTTC
v_gene: TRBV3-1/TRBV3-2; d_gene: TRBD1; abundance: -; j_gene: TRBJ2-7; CDR3aa: CASSPDRAGSYEQYF; CDR3nt: TGTGCCAGCAGCCCGGACAGGGCAGGCTCCTACGAGCAGTACTTC
v_gene: TRBV7-9; d_gene: TRBD2; abundance: once; j_gene: TRBJ2-1; CDR3aa: CASSLAPGLAGVNNEQFF; CDR3nt: TGTGCCAGCAGCTTAGCACCAGGACTAGCGGGAGTCAACAATGAGCAGTTCTTC
v_gene: TRBV6-5; d_gene: -; abundance: -; j_gene: TRBJ2-7; CDR3aa: CASSYQAHYEQYF; CDR3nt: TGTGCCAGCAGTTACCAGGCCCATTACGAGCAGTACTTC
v_gene: TRBV24-1; d_gene: -; abundance: -; j_gene: TRBJ1-5; CDR3aa: CATSDLQGQPQHF; CDR3nt: TGTGCCACCAGTGACCTACAGGGACAGCCCCAGCATTTT
v_gene: TRBV2; d_gene: -; abundance: -; j_gene: TRBJ1-1; CDR3aa: CASSEGLGRGTEAFF; CDR3nt: TGTGCCAGCAGTGAAGGGTTGGGTCGGGGCACTGAAGCTTTCTTT
v_gene: TRBV28; d_gene: TRBD1; abundance: -; j_gene: TRBJ2-1; CDR3aa: CASSPHTPSERQGRRQFF; CDR3nt: TGTGCCAGCAGTCCTCACACCCCCTCCGAAAGACAGGGACGGAGGCAGTTCTTC
v_gene: TRBV4-2; d_gene: -; abundance: few; j_gene: TRBJ2-7; CDR3aa: CASSQVRGFSYEQYF; CDR3nt: TGTGCCAGCAGCCAAGTAAGGGGCTTCTCCTACGAGCAGTACTTC
v_gene: TRBV7-2; d_gene: -; abundance: -; j_gene: TRBJ1-3; CDR3aa: CASSSPGGDSGNTIYF; CDR3nt: TGTGCCAGCAGCTCACCCGGCGGGGATTCTGGAAACACCATATATTTT
v_gene: TRBV24-1; d_gene: TRBD1; abundance: -; j_gene: TRBJ2-1; CDR3aa: CATSGLGTGGYNEQFF; CDR3nt: TGTGCCACCAGTGGCTTGGGGACAGGGGGATACAATGAGCAGTTCTTC
v_gene: TRBV6-5; d_gene: -; abundance: once; j_gene: TRBJ1-5; CDR3aa: CASRVGGNQPQHF; CDR3nt: TGTGCCAGCAGGGTCGGGGGGAATCAGCCCCAGCATTTT
v_gene: TRBV5-1; d_gene: -; abundance: -; j_gene: TRBJ1-6; CDR3aa: CASSPEGDYNSPLHF; CDR3nt: TGCGCCAGCAGCCCCGAGGGGGACTATAATTCACCCCTCCACTTT
v_gene: TRBV29-1; d_gene: -; abundance: -; j_gene: TRBJ1-1; CDR3aa: CSVEVGAGNTEAFF; CDR3nt: TGCAGCGTTGAAGTTGGTGCAGGGAACACTGAAGCTTTCTTT
v_gene: TRBV11-1; d_gene: TRBD1; abundance: -; j_gene: TRBJ2-7; CDR3aa: CASSPSGTGGIYEQYF; CDR3nt: TGTGCCAGCAGCCCCAGCGGGACAGGGGGAATCTACGAGCAGTACTTC
v_gene: TRBV11-2; d_gene: -; abundance: -; j_gene: TRBJ1-2; CDR3aa: CASSLGRGANYGYTF; CDR3nt: TGTGCCAGCAGCTTAGGTCGGGGAGCTAACTATGGCTACACCTTC
v_gene: TRBV6-2/TRBV6-3; d_gene: TRBD1; abundance: -; j_gene: TRBJ1-6; CDR3aa: CASSIPRTGGTGSPLHF; CDR3nt: TGTGCCAGCAGTATACCCCGGACAGGGGGCACGGGTTCACCCCTCCACTTT
v_gene: TRBV12-3/TRBV12-4; d_gene: -; abundance: -; j_gene: TRBJ1-4; CDR3aa: CASSRGDEKLFF; CDR3nt: TGTGCCAGCAGCAGGGGAGATGAAAAACTGTTTTTT
v_gene: TRBV28; d_gene: -; abundance: -; j_gene: TRBJ2-2; CDR3aa: CASSPPRQAGELFF; CDR3nt: TGTGCCAGCAGTCCCCCCAGACAGGCCGGGGAGCTGTTTTTT
v_gene: TRBV7-3; d_gene: -; abundance: -; j_gene: TRBJ2-3; CDR3aa: CASSLAGSKTDTQYF; CDR3nt: TGTGCCAGCAGCTTGGCGGGATCAAAAACAGATACGCAGTATTTT
v_gene: TRBV7-9; d_gene: -; abundance: -; j_gene: TRBJ2-4; CDR3aa: CASSLAQGVRDIQYF; CDR3nt: TGTGCCAGCAGCTTAGCGCAGGGTGTCAGGGACATTCAGTACTTC
v_gene: TRBV28; d_gene: -; abundance: -; j_gene: TRBJ1-1; CDR3aa: CASSGGWMNTEAFF; CDR3nt: TGTGCCAGCAGCGGGGGATGGATGAACACTGAAGCTTTCTTT
v_gene: TRBV7-2; d_gene: TRBD1; abundance: -; j_gene: TRBJ1-2; CDR3aa: CASSTGQGLYGYTF; CDR3nt: TGTGCCAGCAGCACTGGACAGGGACTCTATGGCTACACCTTC
v_gene: TRBV7-9; d_gene: TRBD2; abundance: -; j_gene: TRBJ2-1; CDR3aa: CASSLTGSGSYNEQFF; CDR3nt: TGTGCCAGCAGCCTAACCGGTAGCGGGTCCTACAATGAGCAGTTCTTC
v_gene: TRBV30; d_gene: TRBD2; abundance: -; j_gene: TRBJ2-1; CDR3aa: CAWSHGLAGYNEQFF; CDR3nt: TGTGCCTGGAGTCATGGACTAGCGGGGTACAATGAGCAGTTCTTC
v_gene: TRBV28; d_gene: -; abundance: -; j_gene: TRBJ2-5; CDR3aa: CASRPFTQILQETQYF; CDR3nt: TGTGCCAGCAGACCCTTTACACAAATTTTACAAGAGACCCAGTACTTC
v_gene: TRBV28; d_gene: TRBD1; abundance: -; j_gene: TRBJ1-5; CDR3aa: CASSDRDRTNQPQHF; CDR3nt: TGTGCCAGCAGTGACCGGGACAGGACCAATCAGCCCCAGCATTTT
v_gene: TRBV18; d_gene: TRBD2; abundance: -; j_gene: TRBJ2-6; CDR3aa: CASSPSAPSGTGANVLTF; CDR3nt: TGTGCCAGCTCACCATCAGCACCTAGCGGGACTGGGGCCAACGTCCTGACTTTC